Listed below are T cell receptor beta chains from one sample, sequenced in a study of metastatic and nonmetastatic thyroid tumors. Via MiXCR, TCRdb re-called the PCR reads. Found here are roughly 64,000 clones, just over 4% of them singletons; the top ten hold around 22%. The sequenced sample was blood. Source of these receptors: a female donor with papillary thyroid cancer or a benign thyroid nodule (not recorded which). Some clones in this sample may be carry-over from other donors' samples. CDR3s include the opening cysteine and the closing phenylalanine or tryptophan. The D gene is left open where the match is weak. Size is omitted from some rows. Given values are once, few, many or a class for expanded clones.

j_gene	v_gene	d_gene	abundance	CDR3nt	CDR3aa
TRBJ2-3	TRBV19	TRBD2	.	TGTGCCAGTAGACCTAGCGGGAGACCTAGCACAGATACGCAGTATTTT	CASRPSGRPSTDTQYF
TRBJ2-3	TRBV11-1	TRBD2	many	TGTGCCAGCAGCTTAACAGCGGGAGGGCCGGATACGCAGTATTTT	CASSLTAGGPDTQYF
TRBJ2-1	TRBV12-3/TRBV12-4	TRBD2	.	TGTGCCAGCAACAGGAGGGAGGGCGTGAATGAGCAGTTCTTC	CASNRREGVNEQFF
TRBJ2-7	TRBV20-1	TRBD2	many	TGCAGTGCTATACGACTGGAAGCGGGAGCGTACGAGCAGTACTTC	CSAIRLEAGAYEQYF
TRBJ2-7	TRBV20-1	TRBD1	.	TGCAGTGCTAGAGCTGAGACAGGGGGCTACGAGCAGTACTTC	CSARAETGGYEQYF
TRBJ2-7	TRBV15	.	.	TGTGCCACCAGCAGAGGTCTTCAGTTCTACGAGCAGTACTTC	CATSRGLQFYEQYF
TRBJ2-7	TRBV28	TRBD2	few	TGTGCCAGCAGTGTGAGCGGGAGGGCCTACGAGCAGTACTTC	CASSVSGRAYEQYF
TRBJ2-2	TRBV7-2	.	few	TGTGCCCGGGCCAGGCTAGCCCGGAACACCGGGGAGCTGTTTTTT	CARARLARNTGELFF
TRBJ2-1	TRBV2	TRBD2	medium-sized	TGTGCCAGGGGGAGGCTAGCGGGGAATGAGCAGTTCTTC	CARGRLAGNEQFF
TRBJ2-1	TRBV20-1	TRBD1	many	TGCAGTGCTGGAAGACAGGGGGTCCCTCGGAATGAGCAGTTCTTC	CSAGRQGVPRNEQFF
TRBJ1-4	TRBV19	.	.	TGTGCCAGTCGAAAGGGGTCCCCGGAAGAAAAACTGTTTTTT	CASRKGSPEEKLFF
TRBJ1-2	TRBV3-1	.	many	TGTGCCAGCAGCAGAAGACAGCGCTATGGCTACACCTTC	CASSRRQRYGYTF
TRBJ1-1	TRBV7-2	.	.	TGTGCCAGCAGCTCCATAGGATGGGCAGCTGAAGCTTTCTTT	CASSSIGWAAEAFF
TRBJ2-5	TRBV6-2/TRBV6-3	.	.	TGTGCCAGCAGTAGACAGCGGCAAGAGACCCAGTACTTC	CASSRQRQETQYF
TRBJ2-3	TRBV6-2/TRBV6-3	.	few	TGTGCCAGCAGCCCCAGACAAAGTGGCACAGATACGCAGTATTTT	CASSPRQSGTDTQYF
TRBJ1-2	TRBV6-1	.	.	TGTGCCAGCAGTCCTTTCGGGAGAGGCTACACCTTC	CASSPFGRGYTF
TRBJ1-4	TRBV14	.	many	TGTGCCAGCAGGGGAGTTGGGAAACTGTTTTTT	CASRGVGKLFF
TRBJ2-4	TRBV2	.	many	TGTGCCAGCAGCGGGACAAACACCAAAAACATTCAGTACTTC	CASSGTNTKNIQYF
TRBJ2-7	TRBV6-2/TRBV6-3	.	few	TGTGCCAGCAGTTCTGGATCCGGGGTACCCAAATCCTACGAGCAGTACTTC	CASSSGSGVPKSYEQYF
TRBJ1-2	TRBV27	.	.	TGTGCCAGCAGTTCCGGACTCAGCTATGGCTACACCTTC	CASSSGLSYGYTF
TRBJ2-7	TRBV12-3/TRBV12-4	.	many	TGTGCCAGCAGCCGGTCCTGGTCGTACGAGCAGTACTTC	CASSRSWSYEQYF
TRBJ1-5	TRBV2	.	many	TGTGCCAGCAGGGGTCGAGGTCAGCCCCAGCATTTT	CASRGRGQPQHF
TRBJ2-7	TRBV4-1	TRBD2	many	TGCGCCAGCAAGCCAGGAGTTAGCGGGAGATTCTACGAGCAGTACTTC	CASKPGVSGRFYEQYF
TRBJ1-6	TRBV6-5	.	few	TGTGCCAGCAGTTACAAAGGACAGCTCCACTTT	CASSYKGQLHF
TRBJ2-1	TRBV20-1	.	many	TGCAGTGCTAGTGACAATGAGCAGTTCTTC	CSASDNEQFF
TRBJ2-3	TRBV12-3/TRBV12-4	.	many	TGTGCCAGCAACGCAGCGGGACATAGCACAGATACGCAGTATTTT	CASNAAGHSTDTQYF
TRBJ2-1	TRBV27	.	many	TGTGCCAGCAGTTTAGCGGAGCGCTCCTACAATGAGCAGTTCTTC	CASSLAERSYNEQFF
TRBJ1-4	TRBV6-1	.	many	TGTGCCAGCAGTGCGGGGGGGTTGATCGGGTATGGAAAACTGTTTTTT	CASSAGGLIGYGKLFF